This T cell receptor (beta chain) was captured in a study of blood T cell repertoires in COVID-19. Background on the study: Some COVID-19 samples were acute and others convalescent; all came from the United States, Italy and Spain. T cells, B-cell-depleted T cells, or PBMCs supplied cDNA or gDNA.

Per the germline V gene, CDR1 is SGHNT and CDR2 is YYREEE (reference sequence). The CDR3 runs to 14 residues. Trimming stripped 4 bases from V and 5 bases from J, with 16 bases between. Authors' data handling: Amplified reference gene primers provided the basis for estimating nucleated cell counts. Assay: immunoSEQ multiplex PCR; the TCRdb copy retains only in-frame clones and omits some. The DNA was the basis for D and trimming; V, J and clone size are from that table. The data contain over 100,000 clones, roughly 77% of them singletons. The rearrangement links TRBV5-4 to TRBJ2-7; D may be TRBD2 (6 bases). This sequence originates from a man in his 60s with active or convalescent COVID-19. The specimen sequenced was peripheral blood. The chain's CDR3 is CASSLQGLGNEQYF. CDR3 DNA: TGTGCCAGCAGCCTTCAGGGACTGGGCAACGAGCAGTACTTC.